Shown below are 6 T cell receptor beta chains from a single sample sequenced in a study of blood T cell repertoires in COVID-19. Clones were sequenced by immunoSEQ multiplex PCR, and TCRdb holds only the in-frame ones, with some missing. Here the sample spans around 460,000 clones, over 85% being singletons. Sequencing was carried out using peripheral blood. These TCRs come from a man aged 18-30 years with COVID-19, enrolled during active disease.

The J gene is TRBJ2-7, the V gene TRBV2, with a weak D call TRBD1 (6 bases). Trimming removed 6 bases from V and 2 bases from J, with 17 bases in between. The CDR3 has 15 residues. Germline CDR1 SNHLY, CDR2 FYNNEI. The CDR3 DNA is TGTGCCAGCAGGACGGGACAATTTCTGACCTACGAGCAGTACTTC. Translated: CASRTGQFLTYEQYF.

With regard to this clone: This sample also contains other DNA sequences that code for the same CDR3. The rearrangement links TRBV6-5 to TRBJ1-2; D may be TRBD1 (6 bases). This CDR3 contains 14 residues. The V gene's germline CDR1 is MNHEY and CDR2 SVGAGI. V was clipped by 2 bases and J by 5 bases, with 12 bases between them. CDR3 amino acids: CASSYGGQPYGYTF. DNA of the CDR3: TGTGCCAGCAGTTACGGAGGACAGCCATATGGCTACACCTTC.

The chain has TRBV19 and TRBJ2-7, with 11 nucleotides matching TRBD2. The V gene's germline CDR1 is LNHDA and CDR2 SQIVND (reference sequence). J lost 3 bases, V lost 5 bases, and 6 bases had no gene match. This CDR3 contains 15 residues. The CDR3 coding sequence is TGTGCCAGTAGTCTCGCTACTAGCGGGAGCTACGAGCAGTACTTC. Encoded protein: CASSLATSGSYEQYF. The full variable domain, with the rest looked up from reference TRBV19 and TRBJ2-7, is DGGITQSPKYLFRKEGQNVTLSCEQNLNHDAMYWYRQDPGQGLRLIYYSQIVNDFQKGDIAEGYSVSREKKESFPLTVTSAQKNPTAFYLCASSLATSGSYEQYFGPGTRLTVT.

This clone was found once. The V gene is TRBV5-5, the J gene TRBJ1-5, with a possible D match to TRBD1 (5 bases). The CDR3 length is 16 residues. The V and J ends lost 4 bases and 1 base respectively, with 15 bases between them. Germline loops: CDR1 SGHKS, CDR2 YYEKEE (reference sequence). As DNA, the CDR3 is TGTGCCAGCAGCCCCGGCGGGGGGAGAAGCAATCAGCCCCAGCATTTT. It yields the protein CASSPGGGRSNQPQHF.

The chain is built from TRBV29-1 and TRBJ2-2, with 9 bases lining up with TRBD1. CDR1 SQVTM and CDR2 ANQGSEA come from the germline V gene. V lost 4 bases, J lost 0 bases, and 6 bases stayed unmatched. The CDR3 is 16 amino acids. The CDR3 spells CSVVPGQGPNTGELFF. CDR3 sequence (DNA): TGCAGCGTTGTCCCGGGACAGGGACCGAACACCGGGGAGCTGTTTTTT.

This chain connects TRBV5-6 to TRBJ1-5, with D perhaps TRBD1 (6 bases). The CDR3 sequence is 16 residues long. Germline-derived CDR1 and CDR2 are SGHDT and YYEEEE. V was cut by 4 bases and J by 4 bases, with 18 bases left in between. CDR3 protein: CASSISRGGANQPQHF. The CDR3 coding sequence is TGTGCCAGCAGCATTTCTAGAGGGGGGGCTAATCAGCCCCAGCATTTT.